The next 17 T cell receptor beta chains were all read from a single sample in a study of OX40 agonist ivuxolimab in advanced cancers. Clones were sequenced by immunoSEQ multiplex PCR, and TCRdb holds only the in-frame ones, with some missing. Here the sample spans roughly 62,000 clones, around 86% being singletons. Source: CD4+ or CD8+ T cells sorted from blood, taken in a trial of the OX40 agonist ivuxolimab. These receptors all come from an adult with an advanced solid tumor such as melanoma, head and neck, liver or kidney cancer.

As regards this clone: Compared with germline, one end of the junction differs, possibly owing to a read error. The rearrangement links TRBV9 to TRBJ2-6; D not certain. Germline assignment: CDR1 SGDLS and CDR2 YYNGEE. This CDR3 has 12 amino acids. The CDR3 DNA follows: TGTGCCAGCAGCTCTAGGGCCAACGTCCTGACTTTC. Protein product: CASSSRANVLTF.

In this sample, this clone turned up once. The chain employs TRBV5-1 and TRBJ1-1; a weak D match, TRBD1 (6 bases). The V end lost 2 bases, the J end lost 4 bases, and 18 bases lay between the germline ends. There are 16 residues in the CDR3. Per the germline V gene, CDR1 is SGHRS and CDR2 is YFSETQ. The CDR3 here is CASSFRGAKVVTEAFF. The CDR3 nucleotides read TGCGCCAGCAGCTTTCGGGGGGCTAAGGTGGTCACTGAAGCTTTCTTT.

The chain is built from TRBV29-1 and TRBJ2-6; D remains ambiguous. CDR1 is SQVTM, CDR2 ANQGSEA, per germline. This CDR3 has 16 amino acids. The V end was cut by 4 bases, the J end by 0 bases, with 13 bases between. The CDR3 region has the DNA TGCAGCGTTGTTGTTGGTCCCAGCTCTGGGGCCAACGTCCTGACTTTC. Translated, it gives CSVVVGPSSGANVLTF.

This clone occurred a few times. The chain uses TRBV7-8 and TRBJ2-2; D may be TRBD2 (6 bases). The CDR3 totals 18 residues. Per the germline V gene, CDR1 is SGHVS and CDR2 is FQNEAQ. V lost 1 base, J lost 4 bases, and 19 bases lay in between. Here the CDR3 reads CASSLGRRRGGSTGELFF. DNA of the CDR3: TGTGCCAGCAGCTTAGGTCGTCGTCGGGGAGGATCCACCGGGGAGCTGTTTTTT. The whole variable domain, remainder taken from reference TRBV7-8 and TRBJ2-2, is GAGVSQSPRYKVAKRGQDVALRCDPISGHVSLFWYQQALGQGPEFLTYFQNEAQLDKSGLPSDRFFAERPEGSVSTLKIQRTQQEDSAVYLCASSLGRRRGGSTGELFFGEGSRLTVL.

The chain combines TRBV7-9 with TRBJ1-2; perhaps TRBD1 as D (6 bases). The V end lost 6 bases, the J end lost 4 bases, and 9 bases lay between the germline ends. Germline values: CDR1 SEHNR, CDR2 FQNEAQ (reference sequence). This CDR3 has 12 amino acids. CDR3 in amino acids: CASRDSFYGYTF. The CDR3 nucleotides are TGTGCCAGCAGGGACAGCTTCTATGGCTACACCTTC.

V and J are TRBV7-8 and TRBJ2-5; maybe TRBD2 (5 bases). Trimming took 1 base from V and 4 from J, leaving 10 bases between them. This CDR3 comprises 14 residues. Germline V lookup: CDR1 SGHVS, CDR2 FQNEAQ. DNA for the CDR3: TGTGCCAGCAGCTTAGGGGGAGCCCGAGAGACCCAGTACTTC. Its protein is CASSLGGARETQYF. Drawing the rest from reference TRBV7-8 and TRBJ2-5, the complete variable domain is GAGVSQSPRYKVAKRGQDVALRCDPISGHVSLFWYQQALGQGPEFLTYFQNEAQLDKSGLPSDRFFAERPEGSVSTLKIQRTQQEDSAVYLCASSLGGARETQYFGPGTRLLVL.

The chain uses TRBV18 and TRBJ2-5; maybe TRBD2 (5 bases). Germline V gene data show CDR1 as KGHSH and CDR2 as LQKENI. CDR3 length: 13 residues. V gave up 6 bases and J gave up 0 bases, with 8 bases separating them. The CDR3 DNA reads as TGTGCCAGCTCCCGGGAATACCAAGAGACCCAGTACTTC. It is translated as CASSREYQETQYF.

This clone was seen just once. This rearrangement joins TRBV2 to TRBJ1-5, with D perhaps matching TRBD1 (5 bases). The ends were cut back, 4 bases at V and 6 bases at J, with 10 bases in the middle. There are 13 residues in the CDR3. Germline-derived CDR1 and CDR2 are SNHLY and FYNNEI. Here the CDR3 DNA reads TGTGCCAGCAGTGTCGGCAGGGCTCAGCCCCAGCATTTT. It specifies CASSVGRAQPQHF.

The chain joins TRBV4-1 to TRBJ1-5; D is perhaps TRBD1 (6 bases). Per germline, CDR1 MGHRA and CDR2 YSYEKL. With 2 bases removed from V and 7 bases from J, the gap between germline ends came to 18 bases. The CDR3 spans 16 residues. The CDR3 here is CASSQSPARGPQPQHF. CDR3 in DNA: TGCGCCAGCAGCCAATCCCCCGCCAGGGGCCCACAGCCCCAGCATTTT.

This clone was seen a handful of times. The J gene is TRBJ1-5, the V gene TRBV2; D call uncertain. V lost 3 bases and J 3 bases, leaving 12 bases between the germline ends. CDR1 and CDR2 from the germline V gene are SNHLY and FYNNEI. The CDR3 runs to 15 residues. The chain's CDR3 is CASSDSLENNQPQHF. CDR3 sequence (DNA): TGTGCCAGCAGTGACTCCCTCGAGAACAATCAGCCCCAGCATTTT.

The rearrangement joins TRBV12-5 to TRBJ1-4; 9 bases align to TRBD1. CDR1 LGHNT and CDR2 FRNRAP come from the germline V gene. The CDR3 length is 15 residues. Trimming at V came to 1 base and at J to 10 bases, leaving 7 bases not matched to a gene. The CDR3 here is CASGLAPTGGGKLFF. CDR3 in DNA: TGTGCTAGTGGTTTGGCCCCGACAGGGGGGGGAAAACTGTTTTTT.

The chain uses TRBV5-4 and TRBJ2-5, with 8 bases fitting TRBD2. Germline CDR1 SGHNT, CDR2 YYREEE (reference sequence). The CDR3 covers 13 residues. The ends lost 2 bases at V and 7 bases at J; junction bases unmatched: 4. The CDR3 bases are TGTGCCAGCAGCTTCGCGGGGGGCGGGACCCAGTACTTC. It translates to CASSFAGGGTQYF. Complete variable domain (other parts from reference TRBV5-4 and TRBJ2-5): ETGVTQSPTHLIKTRGQQVTLRCSSQSGHNTVSWYQQALGQGPQFIFQYYREEENGRGNFPPRFSGLQFPNYSSELNVNALELDDSALYLCASSFAGGGTQYFGPGTRLLVL.

V and J are TRBV9 and TRBJ1-3; TRBD1 might be the D (5 bases). CDR1 and CDR2 (germline): SGDLS, YYNGEE. The CDR3 covers 15 residues. V gave up 0 bases and J gave up 5 bases, with 12 bases separating them. CDR3 in DNA: TGTGCCAGCAGCGTAGACCTAGGGGCGCGAAACACCATATATTTT. As protein: CASSVDLGARNTIYF.

CDR3 loop: CSVGDSSYEQYF. In nucleotides, the CDR3 is TGCAGCGTTGGGGACAGCTCCTACGAGCAGTACTTC. The chain uses TRBV29-1 and TRBJ2-7; 7 bases line up with TRBD1. J gave up 0 bases and V 4 bases, and 0 bases lay outside the gene matches. This CDR3 comprises 12 residues. Germline V CDR1 and CDR2: SQVTM, ANQGSEA.

The gene calls are TRBV5-6 and TRBJ2-1; D is perhaps TRBD1 (7 bases). Between the trimmed V and J ends, which lost 5 bases and 0 bases, there was a span of 18 bases. Germline V gene lookup returns CDR1 SGHDT and CDR2 YYEEEE. The CDR3 has 17 amino acids. The CDR3 protein is CASREEGAQSSYNEQFF. Written as DNA, the CDR3 is TGTGCCAGCAGGGAGGAGGGGGCCCAAAGCTCCTACAATGAGCAGTTCTTC.

The genes are TRBV28 and TRBJ2-5; 7 bases line up with TRBD1. CDR3 length: 12 residues. V shed 8 bases and J 4 bases; nucleotides not matched to a gene: 4. CDR1 and CDR2 from the germline V gene are MDHEN and SYDVKM. This CDR3 is CASGGQAETQYF. The CDR3 nucleotides are TGTGCCAGCGGCGGACAGGCAGAGACCCAGTACTTC.

J is TRBJ2-3 and V is TRBV7-9; TRBD1 matches 9 bases. The CDR3 length is 15 residues. The ends lost 5 bases at V and 5 bases at J; junction bases unmatched: 8. Germline CDR1 and CDR2: SEHNR and FQNEAQ (reference sequence). The CDR3 nucleotides read TGTGCCAGCAGCCTGACAGGGGGTGAAATAGATACGCAGTATTTT. This sequence encodes CASSLTGGEIDTQYF. Based on the CDR3 plus reference TRBV7-9 and TRBJ2-3, the full variable domain is DTGVSQNPRHKITKRGQNVTFRCDPISEHNRLYWYRQTLGQGPEFLTYFQNEAQLEKSRLLSDRFSAERPKGSFSTLEIQRTEQGDSAMYLCASSLTGGEIDTQYFGPGTRLTVL.